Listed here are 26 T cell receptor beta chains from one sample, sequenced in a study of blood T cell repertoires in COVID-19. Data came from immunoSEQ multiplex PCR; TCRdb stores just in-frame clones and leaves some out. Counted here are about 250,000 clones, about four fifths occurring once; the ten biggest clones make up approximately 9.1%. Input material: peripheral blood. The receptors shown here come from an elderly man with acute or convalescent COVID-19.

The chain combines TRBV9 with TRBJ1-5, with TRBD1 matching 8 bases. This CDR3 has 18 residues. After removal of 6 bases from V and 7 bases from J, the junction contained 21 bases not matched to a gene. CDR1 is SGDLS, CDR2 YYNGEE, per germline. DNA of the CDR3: TGTGCCAGCATTCCGGGGATCCGGGACAGGCTATTTAGACAGCCCCAGCATTTT. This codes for CASIPGIRDRLFRQPQHF.

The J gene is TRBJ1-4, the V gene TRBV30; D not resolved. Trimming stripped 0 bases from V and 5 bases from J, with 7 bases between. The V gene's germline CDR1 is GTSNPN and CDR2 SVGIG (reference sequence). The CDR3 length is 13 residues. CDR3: CAWSVQLNEKLFF. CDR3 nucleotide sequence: TGTGCCTGGAGTGTACAGCTAAATGAAAAACTGTTTTTT. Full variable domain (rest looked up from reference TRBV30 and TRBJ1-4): SQTIHQWPATLVQPVGSPLSLECTVEGTSNPNLYWYRQAAGRGLQLLFYSVGIGQISSEVPQNLSASRPQDRQFILSSKKLLLSDSGFYLCAWSVQLNEKLFFGSGTQLSVL.

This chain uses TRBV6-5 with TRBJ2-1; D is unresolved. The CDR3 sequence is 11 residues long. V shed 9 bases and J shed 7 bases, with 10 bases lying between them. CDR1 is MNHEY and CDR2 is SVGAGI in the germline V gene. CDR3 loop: CASQFLNEQFF. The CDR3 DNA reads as TGTGCCAGTCAATTTTTGAATGAGCAGTTCTTC.

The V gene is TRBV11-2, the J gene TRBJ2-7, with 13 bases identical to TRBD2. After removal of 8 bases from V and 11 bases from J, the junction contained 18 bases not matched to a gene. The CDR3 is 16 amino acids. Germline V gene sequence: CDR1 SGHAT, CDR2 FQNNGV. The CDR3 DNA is TGTGCCAGCGCCAGTCAACCCGGACTAGCGGGAGAAACTAAGTACTTC. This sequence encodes CASASQPGLAGETKYF.

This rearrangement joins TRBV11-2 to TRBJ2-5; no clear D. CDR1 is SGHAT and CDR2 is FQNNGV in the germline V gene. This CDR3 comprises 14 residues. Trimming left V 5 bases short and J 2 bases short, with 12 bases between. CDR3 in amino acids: CASSRDLFQETQYF. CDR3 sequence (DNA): TGTGCCAGCAGCCGCGACTTATTTCAAGAGACCCAGTACTTC. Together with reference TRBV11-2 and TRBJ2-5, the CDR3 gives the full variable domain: EAGVAQSPRYKIIEKRQSVAFWCNPISGHATLYWYQQILGQGPKLLIQFQNNGVVDDSQLPKDRFSAERLKGVDSTLKIQPAKLEDSAVYLCASSRDLFQETQYFGPGTRLLVL.

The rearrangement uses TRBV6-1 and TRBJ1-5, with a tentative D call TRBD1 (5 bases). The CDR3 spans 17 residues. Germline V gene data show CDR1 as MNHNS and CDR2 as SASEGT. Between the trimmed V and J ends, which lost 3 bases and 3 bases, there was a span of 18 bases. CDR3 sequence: CASSDIWTRGINQPQHF. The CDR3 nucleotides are TGTGCCAGCAGTGACATTTGGACACGGGGGATCAATCAGCCCCAGCATTTT.

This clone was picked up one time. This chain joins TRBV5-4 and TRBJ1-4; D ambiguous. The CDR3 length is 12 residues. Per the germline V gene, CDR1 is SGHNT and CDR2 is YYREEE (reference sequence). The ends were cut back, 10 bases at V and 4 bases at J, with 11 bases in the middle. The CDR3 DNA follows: TGTGCCCGGCGGCGGTTTAATGAAAAACTGTTTTTT. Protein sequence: CARRRFNEKLFF.

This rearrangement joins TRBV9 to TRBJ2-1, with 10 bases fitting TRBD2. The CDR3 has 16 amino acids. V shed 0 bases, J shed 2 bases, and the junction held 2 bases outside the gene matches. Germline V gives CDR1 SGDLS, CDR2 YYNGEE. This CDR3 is CASSVGAGGPYNEQFF. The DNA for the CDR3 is TGTGCCAGCAGCGTAGGAGCGGGAGGGCCCTACAATGAGCAGTTCTTC.

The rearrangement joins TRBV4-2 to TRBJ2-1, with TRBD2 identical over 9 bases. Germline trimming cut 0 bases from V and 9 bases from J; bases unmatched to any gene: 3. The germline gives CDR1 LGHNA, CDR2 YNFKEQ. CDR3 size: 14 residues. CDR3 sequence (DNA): TGTGCCAGCAGCCAAGATCAGGGACTAGCTGAGCAGTTCTTC. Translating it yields CASSQDQGLAEQFF.

The CDR3 DNA sequence: TGTGCCAGCAGCCCTTGGAGGGGAGGTCAGCCCCAGCATTTT. Amino acid sequence: CASSPWRGGQPQHF. The gene calls are TRBV3-1 (or the pseudogene TRBV3-2) and TRBJ1-5, with D possibly being TRBD1 (5 bases). CDR1 is LGHDT, CDR2 YNNKEL, per germline (reference sequence). CDR3 length: 14 residues. Trimming removed 4 bases at V and 6 bases at J, with 13 bases between.

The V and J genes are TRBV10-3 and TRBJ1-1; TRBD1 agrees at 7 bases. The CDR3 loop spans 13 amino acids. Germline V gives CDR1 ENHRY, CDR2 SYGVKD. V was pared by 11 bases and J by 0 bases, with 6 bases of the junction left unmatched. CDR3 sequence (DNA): TGTGCCTGTTCGACAGGGATGAACACTGAAGCTTTCTTT. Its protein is CACSTGMNTEAFF.

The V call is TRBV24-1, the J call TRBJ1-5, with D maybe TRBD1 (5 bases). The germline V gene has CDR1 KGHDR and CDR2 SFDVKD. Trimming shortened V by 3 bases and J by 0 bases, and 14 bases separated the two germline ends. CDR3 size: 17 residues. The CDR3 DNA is TGTGCCACCAGTGATGTGGACATTGGTTATAGCAATCAGCCCCAGCATTTT. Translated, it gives CATSDVDIGYSNQPQHF.

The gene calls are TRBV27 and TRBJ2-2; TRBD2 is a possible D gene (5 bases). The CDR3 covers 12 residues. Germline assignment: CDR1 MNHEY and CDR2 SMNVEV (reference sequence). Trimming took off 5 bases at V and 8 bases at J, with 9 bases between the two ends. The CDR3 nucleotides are TGTGCCAGCAGTCGAACGGGAGGGGAGCTGTTTTTT. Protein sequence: CASSRTGGELFF.

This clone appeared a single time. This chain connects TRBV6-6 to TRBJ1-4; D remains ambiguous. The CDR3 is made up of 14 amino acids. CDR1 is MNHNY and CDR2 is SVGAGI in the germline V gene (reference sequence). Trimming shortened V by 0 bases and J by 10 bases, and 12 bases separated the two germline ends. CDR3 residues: CASSYSGEFRKLFF. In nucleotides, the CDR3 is TGTGCCAGCAGTTACTCCGGGGAATTTAGAAAACTGTTTTTT.

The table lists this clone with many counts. The CDR3 DNA follows: TGTGCCAGCAGTTTTCGGTGGAGGCCACTATACGAGCAGTACTTC. The encoded protein is CASSFRWRPLYEQYF. The chain uses TRBV28 and TRBJ2-7; D is perhaps TRBD2 (5 bases). The CDR3 length is 15 residues. Germline V gene data show CDR1 as MDHEN and CDR2 as SYDVKM. The V end lost 3 bases, the J end lost 4 bases, and 16 bases lay between the germline ends.

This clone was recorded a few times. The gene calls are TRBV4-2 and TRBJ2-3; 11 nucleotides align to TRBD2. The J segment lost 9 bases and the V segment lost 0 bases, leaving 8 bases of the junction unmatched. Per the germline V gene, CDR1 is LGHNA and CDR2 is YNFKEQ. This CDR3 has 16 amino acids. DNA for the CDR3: TGTGCCAGCAGCCAAGACGGGCTAGCGGGGGGCCAGACGCAGTATTTT. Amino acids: CASSQDGLAGGQTQYF.

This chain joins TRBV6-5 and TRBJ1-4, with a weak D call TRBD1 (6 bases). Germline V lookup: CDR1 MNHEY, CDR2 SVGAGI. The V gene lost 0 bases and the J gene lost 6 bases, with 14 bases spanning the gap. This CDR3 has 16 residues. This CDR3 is CASSYSMITGYEKLFF. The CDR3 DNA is TGTGCCAGCAGTTACTCGATGATAACAGGGTATGAAAAACTGTTTTTT.

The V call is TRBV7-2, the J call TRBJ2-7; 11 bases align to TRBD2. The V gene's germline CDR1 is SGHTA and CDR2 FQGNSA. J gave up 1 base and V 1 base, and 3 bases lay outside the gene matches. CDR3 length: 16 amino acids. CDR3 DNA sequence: TGTGCCAGCAGCTTAGAAGGGACTAGCGGATCCTACGAGCAGTACTTC. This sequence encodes CASSLEGTSGSYEQYF.

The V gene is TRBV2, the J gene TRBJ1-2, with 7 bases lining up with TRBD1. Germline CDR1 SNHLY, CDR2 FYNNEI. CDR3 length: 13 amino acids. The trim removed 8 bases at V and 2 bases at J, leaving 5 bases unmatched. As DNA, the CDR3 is TGTGCCAGCGGGAAGGGACAGAACTATGGCTACACCTTC. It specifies CASGKGQNYGYTF. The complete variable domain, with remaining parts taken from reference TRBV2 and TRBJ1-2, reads EPEVTQTPSHQVTQMGQEVILRCVPISNHLYFYWYRQILGQKVEFLVSFYNNEISEKSEIFDDQFSVERPDGSNFTLKIRSTKLEDSAMYFCASGKGQNYGYTFGSGTRLTVV.

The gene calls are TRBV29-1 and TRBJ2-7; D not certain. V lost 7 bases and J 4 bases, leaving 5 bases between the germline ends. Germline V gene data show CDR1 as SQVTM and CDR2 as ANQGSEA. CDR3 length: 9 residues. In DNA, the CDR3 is TGCAGCGACAAGTACGAGCAGTACTTC. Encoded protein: CSDKYEQYF.

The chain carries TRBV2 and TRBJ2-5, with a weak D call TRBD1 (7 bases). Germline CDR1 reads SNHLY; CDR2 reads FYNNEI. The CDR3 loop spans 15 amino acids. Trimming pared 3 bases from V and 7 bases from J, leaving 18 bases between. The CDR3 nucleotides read TGTGCCAGCAGTGAGGAGGGGGCCGGCGCGCGGACCCAGTACTTC. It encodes CASSEEGAGARTQYF.

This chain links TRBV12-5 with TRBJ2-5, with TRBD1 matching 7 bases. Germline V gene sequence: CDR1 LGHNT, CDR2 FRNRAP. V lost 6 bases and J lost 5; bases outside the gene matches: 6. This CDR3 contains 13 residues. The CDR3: CASGPDRSETQYF. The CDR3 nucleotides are TGTGCTAGTGGCCCGGACAGGTCGGAGACCCAGTACTTC.

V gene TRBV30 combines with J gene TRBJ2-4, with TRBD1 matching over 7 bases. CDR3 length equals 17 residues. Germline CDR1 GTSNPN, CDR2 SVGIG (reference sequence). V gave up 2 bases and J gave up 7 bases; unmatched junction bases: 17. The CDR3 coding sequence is TGTGCCTGGAGTAAAAAGACAGGGATGGATGTGAACAACATTCAGTACTTC. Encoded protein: CAWSKKTGMDVNNIQYF.

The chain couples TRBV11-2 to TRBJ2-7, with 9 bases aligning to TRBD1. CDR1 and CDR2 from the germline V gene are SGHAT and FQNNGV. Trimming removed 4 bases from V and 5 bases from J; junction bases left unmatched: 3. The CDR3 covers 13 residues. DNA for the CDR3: TGTGCCAGCAGCTGGGGGACAGGGAACGAGCAGTACTTC. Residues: CASSWGTGNEQYF.

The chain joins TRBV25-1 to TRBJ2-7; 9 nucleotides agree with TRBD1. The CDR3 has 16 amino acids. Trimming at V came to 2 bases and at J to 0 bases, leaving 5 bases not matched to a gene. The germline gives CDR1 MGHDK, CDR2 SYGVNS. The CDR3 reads CASSESGTGPSYEQYF. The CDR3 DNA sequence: TGTGCCAGCAGTGAAAGCGGGACAGGGCCCTCCTACGAGCAGTACTTC.

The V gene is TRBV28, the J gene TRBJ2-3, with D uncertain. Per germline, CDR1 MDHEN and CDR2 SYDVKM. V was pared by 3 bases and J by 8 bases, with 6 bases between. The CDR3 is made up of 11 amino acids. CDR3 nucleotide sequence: TGTGCCAGCAGTTTCCTCCTTACGCAGTATTTT. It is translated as CASSFLLTQYF.